These T cell receptor beta chains were read from a single sample in a study of T cell responses to AZD1222 COVID-19 vaccine. This table comes from immunoSEQ multiplex PCR, and its TCRdb copy is limited to in-frame clones, with some not included. The data contain 150,000 or so clones, 70% to 90% of them singletons. The sequencing here drew on peripheral blood, taken on day 0 of MenACWY control vaccination. The source of these receptors is an adult in good health. The CDR3 runs from the conserved cysteine through the conserved F or W. Fields, in order: clone size, D gene, J gene, CDR3 length, V gene, CDR3 protein, CDR3 DNA. A D gene is named only where the DNA matches it firmly. The size field is filled for only some rows; it gives once, few, many or a size class.

size: few
D: NA
J: TRBJ2-2
length: 15
V: TRBV24-1
CDR3: CAVGTAGTPTGELFF
DNA: TGTGCCGTGGGGACCGCCGGGACCCCCACCGGGGAGCTGTTTTTT

size: once
D: NA
J: TRBJ2-7
length: 13
V: TRBV21-1
CDR3: CASPGTPSYEQYF
DNA: TGTGCCAGTCCCGGGACGCCCTCCTACGAGCAGTACTTC

size: NA
D: TRBD1
J: TRBJ2-3
length: 13
V: TRBV24-1
CDR3: CATQGQGTDTQYF
DNA: TGTGCCACCCAAGGACAGGGTACAGATACGCAGTATTTT

size: NA
D: TRBD1
J: TRBJ2-5
length: 13
V: TRBV18
CDR3: CASSGTAQETQYF
DNA: TGTGCCAGCTCTGGGACAGCCCAAGAGACCCAGTACTTC

size: NA
D: TRBD2
J: TRBJ2-1
length: 16
V: TRBV9
CDR3: CASSVRLAGERNEQFF
DNA: TGTGCCAGCAGCGTAAGACTAGCGGGAGAAAGGAATGAGCAGTTCTTC

size: NA
D: NA
J: TRBJ2-7
length: 13
V: TRBV5-1
CDR3: CASSLEQYYEQYF
DNA: TGCGCCAGCAGCTTGGAACAGTACTACGAGCAGTACTTC

size: few
D: NA
J: TRBJ1-1
length: 16
V: TRBV7-3
CDR3: CASSQRGPRGDTEAFF
DNA: TGTGCCAGCAGCCAAAGAGGACCTAGGGGCGACACTGAAGCTTTCTTT

size: NA
D: NA
J: TRBJ2-1
length: 15
V: TRBV9
CDR3: CASSVEGDPYNEQFF
DNA: TGTGCCAGCAGCGTAGAAGGGGACCCCTACAATGAGCAGTTCTTC

size: NA
D: NA
J: TRBJ1-1
length: 13
V: TRBV10-3
CDR3: CAITGRVNTEAFF
DNA: TGTGCCATCACTGGACGGGTGAACACTGAAGCTTTCTTT

size: NA
D: NA
J: TRBJ1-1
length: 14
V: TRBV5-4
CDR3: CASSLVSLNTEAFF
DNA: TGTGCCAGCAGCTTGGTATCCTTGAACACTGAAGCTTTCTTT

size: NA
D: NA
J: TRBJ2-1
length: 14
V: TRBV2
CDR3: CASRPSSGANEQFF
DNA: TGTGCCAGCAGGCCGTCGTCAGGGGCCAATGAGCAGTTCTTC

size: once
D: NA
J: TRBJ1-1
length: 16
V: TRBV21-1
CDR3: CASRRQTQLMNTEAFF
DNA: TGTGCCAGCAGGCGACAGACCCAATTGATGAATACTGAAGCTTTCTTT

size: NA
D: TRBD1
J: TRBJ2-3
length: 14
V: TRBV28
CDR3: CASSRDRPTDTQYF
DNA: TGTGCCAGCAGCAGGGACAGACCCACAGATACGCAGTATTTT

size: NA
D: NA
J: TRBJ1-6
length: 15
V: TRBV6-1
CDR3: CASSEFGGGLSPLHF
DNA: TGTGCCAGCAGTGAATTCGGAGGGGGTCTATCACCCCTCCACTTT

size: NA
D: NA
J: TRBJ1-6
length: 14
V: TRBV5-1
CDR3: CASSSRSNNSPLHF
DNA: TGCGCCAGCAGCTCCCGGTCAAATAATTCACCCCTCCACTTT

size: NA
D: NA
J: TRBJ1-5
length: 15
V: TRBV6-5
CDR3: CASSYSSGANQPQHF
DNA: TGTGCCAGCAGTTACTCTAGCGGGGCCAATCAGCCCCAGCATTTT

size: NA
D: NA
J: TRBJ2-3
length: 14
V: TRBV13
CDR3: CASSLGGWTDTQYF
DNA: TGTGCCAGCAGCTTAGGAGGTTGGACAGATACGCAGTATTTT

size: NA
D: NA
J: TRBJ1-1
length: 13
V: TRBV24-1
CDR3: CATRASGGTEAFF
DNA: TGTGCCACCAGGGCCTCGGGGGGCACTGAAGCTTTCTTT

size: NA
D: NA
J: TRBJ1-1
length: 14
V: TRBV6-4
CDR3: CASSEYAGRTEAFF
DNA: TGTGCCAGCAGTGAATATGCAGGGAGGACTGAAGCTTTCTTT

size: NA
D: NA
J: TRBJ1-5
length: 17
V: TRBV7-2
CDR3: CASSLALGPLGNQPQHF
DNA: TGTGCCAGCAGCTTAGCGCTCGGACCGCTGGGCAATCAGCCCCAGCATTTT

size: NA
D: NA
J: TRBJ1-1
length: 12
V: TRBV28
CDR3: CASLQWGVGAFF
DNA: TGTGCCAGCCTCCAGTGGGGGGTCGGCGCTTTCTTT

size: NA
D: NA
J: TRBJ1-2
length: 14
V: TRBV7-2
CDR3: CASSLGTANYGYTF
DNA: TGTGCCAGCAGCTTGGGGACGGCTAACTATGGCTACACCTTC

size: NA
D: TRBD2
J: TRBJ2-1
length: 16
V: TRBV3-1/TRBV3-2
CDR3: CASSQGSSGGGSEQFF
DNA: TGTGCCAGCAGCCAAGGCTCTAGCGGGGGGGGCAGTGAGCAGTTCTTC

size: NA
D: NA
J: TRBJ2-5
length: 17
V: TRBV9
CDR3: CASSPQLGRRHQETQYF
DNA: TGTGCCAGCAGCCCTCAGTTGGGGAGGCGGCACCAAGAGACCCAGTACTTC

size: NA
D: NA
J: TRBJ1-6
length: 14
V: TRBV7-8
CDR3: CASSRRGYNSPLHF
DNA: TGTGCCAGCAGCCGTCGAGGCTATAATTCACCCCTCCACTTT

size: NA
D: NA
J: TRBJ2-3
length: 15
V: TRBV10-3
CDR3: CAISPRTRNTDTQYF
DNA: TGTGCCATCAGTCCCAGGACAAGGAACACAGATACGCAGTATTTT

size: NA
D: NA
J: TRBJ2-2
length: 15
V: TRBV10-3
CDR3: CAISESQGPTGELFF
DNA: TGTGCCATCAGTGAGTCCCAGGGGCCCACCGGGGAGCTGTTTTTT

size: once
D: NA
J: TRBJ1-1
length: 13
V: TRBV18
CDR3: CASSPGQNTEAFF
DNA: TGTGCCAGCTCACCCGGGCAGAACACTGAAGCTTTCTTT

size: NA
D: TRBD1
J: TRBJ1-2
length: 13
V: TRBV30
CDR3: CAWSAYRGLGYTF
DNA: TGTGCCTGGAGTGCTTACAGGGGGCTAGGCTACACCTTC

size: once
D: NA
J: TRBJ2-7
length: 13
V: TRBV30
CDR3: CAWSASGLYEQYF
DNA: TGTGCCTGGAGCGCCTCGGGGCTCTACGAGCAGTACTTC

size: NA
D: NA
J: TRBJ2-5
length: 15
V: TRBV15
CDR3: CATSRDINSQETQYF
DNA: TGTGCCACCAGCAGAGATATCAACAGTCAAGAGACCCAGTACTTC

size: NA
D: TRBD2
J: TRBJ2-1
length: 16
V: TRBV20-1
CDR3: CSASYREGHAYNEQFF
DNA: TGCAGTGCTAGTTACCGGGAGGGCCATGCCTACAATGAGCAGTTCTTC

size: NA
D: NA
J: TRBJ1-2
length: 15
V: TRBV19
CDR3: CASRKTSGSRYGYTF
DNA: TGTGCCAGTAGGAAAACGTCAGGTTCCCGCTATGGCTACACCTTC

size: few
D: TRBD1
J: TRBJ2-3
length: 17
V: TRBV4-2
CDR3: CASSQLTGGDGTDTQYF
DNA: TGTGCCAGCAGCCAACTCACAGGGGGTGATGGCACAGATACGCAGTATTTT

size: NA
D: NA
J: TRBJ2-1
length: 12
V: TRBV2
CDR3: CASSPGKDEQFF
DNA: TGTGCCAGCTCCCCTGGGAAGGATGAGCAGTTCTTC

size: NA
D: TRBD1
J: TRBJ2-7
length: 17
V: TRBV30
CDR3: CAWSTLTGDRGLNEQYF
DNA: TGTGCCTGGAGTACACTAACAGGGGACAGGGGGCTGAACGAGCAGTACTTC

size: NA
D: NA
J: TRBJ2-3
length: 14
V: TRBV11-2
CDR3: CASRSGGSSSIQNF
DNA: TGTGCCAGCAGGTCAGGGGGGTCTAGCAGTATTCAGAATTTT

size: NA
D: NA
J: TRBJ2-7
length: 13
V: TRBV12-5
CDR3: CASGLSGGREQYF
DNA: TGTGCTAGTGGTTTGAGCGGAGGGCGCGAGCAGTACTTC

size: NA
D: NA
J: TRBJ2-1
length: 15
V: TRBV18
CDR3: CASSPDQSFYNEQFF
DNA: TGTGCCAGCTCACCAGATCAGTCCTTTTACAATGAGCAGTTCTTC

size: NA
D: NA
J: TRBJ1-2
length: 13
V: TRBV3-1/TRBV3-2
CDR3: CASSRTETYGYTF
DNA: TGTGCCAGCAGTCGGACGGAAACCTATGGCTACACCTTC

size: NA
D: TRBD1
J: TRBJ1-3
length: 13
V: TRBV29-1
CDR3: CSVAQGAGNTIYF
DNA: TGCAGCGTCGCACAGGGGGCTGGAAACACCATATATTTT

size: NA
D: TRBD1
J: TRBJ1-2
length: 13
V: TRBV6-6
CDR3: CASSFRQGGGYTF
DNA: TGTGCCAGCAGTTTCCGACAGGGCGGCGGCTACACCTTC

size: NA
D: TRBD2
J: TRBJ2-3
length: 16
V: TRBV7-2
CDR3: CASSLVRGGAGNTQYF
DNA: TGTGCCAGCAGCTTAGTTCGCGGGGGGGCCGGGAATACGCAGTATTTT

size: NA
D: NA
J: TRBJ1-3
length: 14
V: TRBV4-2
CDR3: CASTRAASGNTIYF
DNA: TGTGCCAGCACCCGGGCAGCCTCTGGAAACACCATATATTTT

size: NA
D: NA
J: TRBJ1-1
length: 13
V: TRBV6-5
CDR3: CASSSRGDTEAFF
DNA: TGTGCCAGCAGCTCCAGAGGGGATACTGAAGCTTTCTTT

size: NA
D: NA
J: TRBJ2-1
length: 14
V: TRBV2
CDR3: CASSESRTVNEQFF
DNA: TGTGCCAGCAGTGAAAGTCGGACAGTCAATGAGCAGTTCTTC

size: NA
D: TRBD1
J: TRBJ2-2
length: 18
V: TRBV15
CDR3: CATSRTGRDRDSAGELFF
DNA: TGTGCCACCAGCAGAACAGGCCGGGACAGGGATTCGGCCGGGGAGCTGTTTTTT

size: NA
D: NA
J: TRBJ2-3
length: 13
V: TRBV7-2
CDR3: CASSYEPGNTQYF
DNA: TGTGCCAGCAGCTATGAGCCGGGGAATACGCAGTATTTT

size: once
D: TRBD1
J: TRBJ2-1
length: 15
V: TRBV7-9
CDR3: CASSLARDRVRGQFF
DNA: TGTGCCAGCAGCTTAGCTAGGGACAGGGTCCGGGGGCAGTTCTTC

size: NA
D: TRBD1
J: TRBJ2-5
length: 16
V: TRBV9
CDR3: CASSVGVRDREETQYF
DNA: TGTGCCAGCAGCGTAGGGGTCAGGGACAGGGAAGAGACCCAGTACTTC

size: NA
D: NA
J: TRBJ2-1
length: 13
V: TRBV6-2/TRBV6-3
CDR3: CASSYGLYNEQFF
DNA: TGTGCCAGCAGTTACGGGCTTTACAATGAGCAGTTCTTC